This record looks at one TCR beta chain sequence and its context. Its cognate antigen is unknown. This table comes from immunoSEQ multiplex PCR, and its TCRdb copy is limited to in-frame clones, with some not included. This table holds over 2 million clones, about 95% found once. The sample is drawn from a study of shared clonotypes between healthy human individuals. Study results and caveats: In the sorted subsets, rarefaction showed sequencing was incomplete despite large depth.

Germline V gives CDR1 SNHLY, CDR2 FYNNEI. Trimming cost V 5 bases and J 5 bases; bases outside gene matches: 9. The CDR3 length is 15 residues. The chain couples TRBV2 to TRBJ2-5; the match to TRBD2 covers 9 bases. The clonotype was recovered from a young man in good health. Sequencing was done on a sample of naive CD4+ T cells sorted from blood. Subset of the sample: CD45RA+ positively selected. CDR3 amino acids: CASSTPLAGYETQYF. The CDR3 nucleotides read TGTGCCAGCAGTACCCCGCTAGCGGGGTATGAGACCCAGTACTTC.